This T cell receptor beta chain emerged from a study of metastatic and nonmetastatic thyroid tumors. Study background: Across peripheral blood and tumor or nodule tissue samples taken from malignant and benign thyroid patients, the repertoires were compared with one another. Study-wide results and limits: The study reportedly found significantly higher TCR beta diversity in malignant thyroid tumors than benign nodules, in blood and tumor.

As originally analysed: For papillary thyroid cancer, a distant-metastasis classifier was constructed from CDR3 differences observed across clinicopathological groups. Via MiXCR, TCRdb re-called the PCR reads. TCRdb's processing, not the authors' own work, is the source of the V and J calls. This sample has 15,000 to 25,000 clones, with less than 30% found just once. Patients underwent thyroid surgery, and none had received any treatment before it. There are a few counts of this clone. Its matching antigen is unknown. This CDR3 region has 14 residues. CDR1 is MDHEN and CDR2 is SYDVKM in the germline V gene. Between the trimmed V and J ends, which lost 7 bases and 3 bases, there was a span of 13 bases.

Material: blood. The V call is TRBV28, the J call TRBJ1-5; D gene uncertain. The receptor was derived from a male donor with papillary thyroid cancer or a benign thyroid nodule (not recorded which). Some clones in this sample may be carry-over from other donors' samples. The CDR3 sequence is CASISGYSNQPQHF. CDR3 DNA: TGTGCCAGCATAAGCGGTTACTCCAATCAGCCCCAGCATTTT.